These 18 T cell receptor beta chains came from one sample sequenced in a study of Ad26.COV2.S vaccination and SARS-CoV-2 variants. Assay: immunoSEQ multiplex PCR; the TCRdb copy retains only in-frame clones and omits some. The table has 350,000 to 500,000 clones, roughly nine tenths seen once. The sample's treatment: 15 to 20 received Ad26.COV2.S at low or high dose, single or two shots; about 5 received placebo; per-sample allocation not given. Sampling was done on day 63 after the first vaccine or placebo injection. Sequencing used peripheral blood, obtained in a trial of Ad26.COV2.S vaccine versus placebo. The receptors stem from a person between 18 and 65 years old who received the Ad26.COV2.S COVID-19 vaccine or a placebo.

The chain is built from TRBV5-1 and TRBJ1-4, with D uncertain. There are 15 residues in the CDR3. The V gene's germline CDR1 is SGHRS and CDR2 YFSETQ. V was trimmed by 0 bases and J by 4 bases, leaving 10 bases between them. The CDR3 here is CASSLAAGYNEKLFF. The DNA for the CDR3 is TGCGCCAGCAGCTTGGCTGCGGGGTATAATGAAAAACTGTTTTTT.

This clone was found once. DNA of the CDR3: TGTGCCAGCAGCTTATGGGCCGGGGAGCTGTTTTTT. It encodes CASSLWAGELFF. The chain employs TRBV7-9 and TRBJ2-2, with D unclear. Per the germline V gene, CDR1 is SEHNR and CDR2 is FQNEAQ (reference sequence). This CDR3 is 12 amino acids long. V lost 2 bases and J 6 bases, leaving 4 bases between the germline ends.

The chain is built from TRBV6-2 or TRBV6-3 and TRBJ2-5; 7 positions match TRBD1. CDR1 MNHEY and CDR2 SVGEGT come from the germline V gene. Losses at the gene ends were 1 base for V and 3 bases for J; bases not matched to a gene: 2. This CDR3 spans 14 amino acids. The CDR3 region has the DNA TGTGCCAGCAGTTACTACGGGACAGAAGAGACCCAGTACTTC. Its translation is CASSYYGTEETQYF.

The chain recombines TRBV2 with TRBJ2-2, with a possible D match to TRBD1 (6 bases). Germline CDR1 reads SNHLY; CDR2 reads FYNNEI. Trimming cost V 7 bases and J 6 bases, with 9 bases left between them. This CDR3 region has 12 residues. CDR3: CASNRAAGELFF. The CDR3 nucleotides are TGTGCCAGCAACAGGGCAGCCGGGGAGCTGTTTTTT. The variable domain in full, with the rest retrieved from reference TRBV2 and TRBJ2-2, is EPEVTQTPSHQVTQMGQEVILRCVPISNHLYFYWYRQILGQKVEFLVSFYNNEISEKSEIFDDQFSVERPDGSNFTLKIRSTKLEDSAMYFCASNRAAGELFFGEGSRLTVL.

This clone was observed a single time. The chain uses TRBV7-9 and TRBJ1-2; maybe TRBD1 (5 bases). The germline V gene has CDR1 SEHNR and CDR2 FQNEAQ (reference sequence). The CDR3 extends over 16 amino acids. V lost 1 base, J lost 9 bases, and 21 bases lay in between. CDR3 sequence: CASSLEGGETHFSYTF. CDR3 bases: TGTGCCAGCAGCTTAGAGGGAGGGGAGACCCACTTTAGCTACACCTTC.

Details on this clone: The identical CDR3 is also encoded by other nucleotide sequences in the sample. The V call is TRBV5-1, the J call TRBJ2-5; D remains unclear. The ends were cut back, 4 bases at V and 2 bases at J, with 9 bases in the middle. CDR1 is SGHRS and CDR2 is YFSETQ in the germline V gene. The CDR3 runs 13 residues. The CDR3 region is CASSLTPQETQYF. As DNA, the CDR3 is TGCGCCAGCAGCCTCACCCCACAAGAGACCCAGTACTTC.

The count of this clone is one. The CDR3 region is CASSWDSQGNTIYF. CDR3 sequence (DNA): TGTGCCAGCAGCTGGGACAGCCAGGGGAACACCATATATTTT. The chain recombines TRBV7-9 with TRBJ1-3, with 7 bases lining up with TRBD1. Germline values: CDR1 SEHNR, CDR2 FQNEAQ (reference sequence). V dropped 4 bases and J dropped 7; count of bases not matched to a gene: 7. The CDR3 length is 14 residues.

The genes are TRBV20-1 and TRBJ2-3; D is undetermined. CDR1 and CDR2 (germline): DFQATT, SNEGSKA (reference sequence). The CDR3 runs to 11 residues. The V gene lost 5 bases and the J gene lost 6 bases, with 9 bases spanning the gap. This CDR3 reads CSAQTQDTQYF. In DNA form, the CDR3 reads TGCAGTGCTCAGACTCAGGATACGCAGTATTTT.

In this sample, this clone turned up a few times. The V gene is TRBV19, the J gene TRBJ1-6; D unclear. Trimming cost V 5 bases and J 8 bases, with 7 bases left between them. This CDR3 contains 12 residues. Germline CDR1 is LNHDA and CDR2 is SQIVND (reference sequence). This chain's CDR3 is CASSVEYSPLHF. CDR3 nucleotide sequence: TGTGCCAGTAGTGTCGAGTATTCACCCCTCCACTTT.

The J gene is TRBJ2-7, the V gene TRBV10-1, with a tentative D call TRBD2 (6 bases). This CDR3 is 14 amino acids long. Germline V gene lookup returns CDR1 WNHNN and CDR2 SYGVQD (reference sequence). V lost 8 bases to trimming and J lost 0 bases, with 14 bases between them. The CDR3 is CASRKGTVSYEQYF. CDR3 nucleotide sequence: TGCGCCAGCCGAAAGGGGACTGTCTCCTACGAGCAGTACTTC.

The chain joins TRBV2 to TRBJ1-5; a weak D match, TRBD1 (5 bases). Germline values: CDR1 SNHLY, CDR2 FYNNEI. Trimming took off 6 bases at V and 5 bases at J, with 8 bases between the two ends. The CDR3 runs to 12 residues. In nucleotides, the CDR3 is TGTGCCAGCAGGACAGCGGATCAGCCCCAGCATTTT. Translating gives CASRTADQPQHF.

The chain carries TRBV4-1 and TRBJ1-1, with TRBD1 matching over 7 bases. The V segment lost 1 base and the J segment 0 bases; nucleotides outside the gene matches: 2. The CDR3 loop spans 15 amino acids. Germline V gene lookup returns CDR1 MGHRA and CDR2 YSYEKL. The CDR3 bases are TGCGCCAGCAGCCAAGGGGACAGCCTGAACACTGAAGCTTTCTTT. This encodes CASSQGDSLNTEAFF.

The CDR3 here is CASSLDSITGELFF. The CDR3 nucleotides read TGTGCCAGCAGCTTGGACTCAATCACCGGGGAGCTGTTTTTT. The chain is built from TRBV5-4 and TRBJ2-2; unclear D gene. In germline, CDR1 is SGHNT, CDR2 YYREEE (reference sequence). Trimming left V 0 bases short and J 4 bases short, with 7 bases between. The CDR3 length is 14 residues.

The chain carries TRBV4-3 and TRBJ2-3, with 8 bases identical to TRBD2. The J segment lost 4 bases and the V segment lost 5 bases, leaving 8 bases of the junction unmatched. Germline assignment: CDR1 LGHNA and CDR2 YSLEER. The CDR3 runs to 15 residues. CDR3 coding DNA: TGCGCCAGCAGCTCCATAGCGGGGATTCCAGATACGCAGTATTTT. Protein: CASSSIAGIPDTQYF.

The J gene is TRBJ2-3, the V gene TRBV28, with D unresolved. Germline assignment: CDR1 MDHEN and CDR2 SYDVKM. V was shortened by 5 bases and J by 1 base, with 7 bases between the two germline ends. This CDR3 has 13 residues. The CDR3 is CASSPGGTDTQYF. In DNA form, the CDR3 reads TGTGCCAGCAGTCCTGGAGGCACAGATACGCAGTATTTT.

The chain recombines TRBV7-9 with TRBJ2-2, with 7 positions matching TRBD1. V lost 5 bases to trimming and J lost 7 bases; unmatched junction nucleotides: 10. The CDR3 totals 15 residues. Germline V gene data show CDR1 as SEHNR and CDR2 as FQNEAQ (reference sequence). The CDR3 reads CASSPLRGRIGELFF. The DNA for the CDR3 is TGTGCCAGCAGCCCCCTGAGGGGGCGCATCGGGGAGCTGTTTTTT.

Comment on this clone: The junction differs from germline at one of its ends, possibly a read error. This rearrangement joins TRBV7-7 to TRBJ2-2; 11 positions agree with TRBD2. CDR1 is SSHAT and CDR2 is FNYEAQ in the germline V gene (reference sequence). The CDR3 is 19 amino acids. Written as DNA, the CDR3 is TGTGCTAGCAGCCCCATCATCGGGACTAGCGGATTGAGCACCGGGGAGCTGTTTTTT. Protein product: CASSPIIGTSGLSTGELFF.

The chain is built from TRBV3-1 (or the pseudogene TRBV3-2) and TRBJ2-5, with D perhaps matching TRBD2 (5 bases). This CDR3 region has 12 residues. The germline gives CDR1 LGHDT, CDR2 YNNKEL (reference sequence). V dropped 9 bases and J dropped 3 bases, with 11 bases sitting between them. The CDR3 nucleotides are TGTGCCAGTGCCCGGACTGAAGAGACCCAGTACTTC. Amino acids: CASARTEETQYF.